What follows are 16 T cell receptor beta chains derived from one specimen sequenced in a study of blood T cells in healthy people across ages. For the second PCR, which ran for 7 to 11 cycles, a sample-barcoded 5' primer and a J-beta primer mix were used. One entry per CDR3 protein results from TCRdb running MiXCR on the 5' RACE reads. The sample comprises under 2,000,000 distinct CDR3 sequences, 49% of which are singletons, and less than 2.5% rests with the top ten. Sequencing was performed on blood. The receptors stem from a woman aged 40 to 50 in good health.

The gene calls are TRBV5-5 and TRBJ2-3; weak D call: TRBD1 (6 bases). The CDR3 runs to 15 residues. Germline V CDR1 and CDR2: SGHKS, YYEKEE (reference sequence). Trimming took off 2 bases at V and 4 bases at J, with 14 bases between the two ends. Written as DNA, the CDR3 is TGTGCCAGCAGCTTAGGGTACAGGGTGGCAGATACGCAGTATTTT. Translated, it gives CASSLGYRVADTQYF.

This clonotype has a single count. The chain combines TRBV2 with TRBJ1-2, with 7 bases lining up with TRBD1. Trimming cost V 0 bases and J 5 bases; bases outside gene matches: 3. Germline values: CDR1 SNHLY, CDR2 FYNNEI. The CDR3 consists of 14 residues. The CDR3 loop is CASSEASTGYGYTF. CDR3 bases: TGTGCCAGCAGTGAAGCCTCGACAGGGTATGGCTACACCTTC.

V is TRBV24-1 and J is TRBJ1-5; D remains ambiguous. Trimming left V 5 bases short and J 0 bases short, with 22 bases between. The CDR3 spans 19 residues. CDR1 and CDR2 (germline): KGHDR, SFDVKD. The CDR3 coding sequence is TGTGCCACCAGTGGTACGGATAAGAACACTCATTATAGCAATCAGCCCCAGCATTTT. Its protein product is CATSGTDKNTHYSNQPQHF.

V gene TRBV6-6 combines with J gene TRBJ1-2; D is unclear. V lost 8 bases to trimming and J lost 8 bases, with 12 bases between them. This CDR3 is 11 amino acids long. The germline CDR1 and CDR2 sequences are MNHNY and SVGAGI (reference sequence). Here the CDR3 DNA reads TGTGCCAGCTACCTAATGAGAGGCTACACCTTC. As protein: CASYLMRGYTF.

The chain couples TRBV6-1 to TRBJ1-5; tentative D call: TRBD1 (5 bases). CDR1 and CDR2 from the germline V gene are MNHNS and SASEGT. The CDR3 contains 14 residues. The V gene lost 7 bases and the J gene lost 0 bases, with 10 bases spanning the gap. Here the CDR3 reads CASNGAFSNQPQHF. In nucleotides, the CDR3 is TGTGCCAGCAACGGGGCCTTTAGCAATCAGCCCCAGCATTTT.

The J gene is TRBJ2-1, the V gene TRBV20-1; D unclear. Germline V gives CDR1 DFQATT, CDR2 SNEGSKA (reference sequence). CDR3 length: 15 residues. V lost 1 base, J lost 5 bases, and 15 bases lay in between. DNA of the CDR3: TGCAGTGCTAGAGCCCCGTTTTTGGGAAACAATGAGCAGTTCTTC. Amino acids: CSARAPFLGNNEQFF.

The rearrangement joins TRBV7-2 to TRBJ2-3; D is possibly TRBD1 or TRBD2 (5 bases each). Germline CDR1 is SGHTA and CDR2 is FQGNSA. V gave up 5 bases and J gave up 4 bases, with 19 bases separating them. The CDR3 length is 16 residues. The CDR3 region has the DNA TGTGCCAGCAGCGCTAATGAGGGGCTTGGCTCAGATACGCAGTATTTT. Its protein is CASSANEGLGSDTQYF.

Only one count was recorded for this clonotype. This chain uses TRBV5-6 with TRBJ2-4; D call uncertain. The closer fit of TRBJ2-7 to the DNA end suggests the J call may be wrong. CDR3 size: 15 residues. Per the germline V gene, CDR1 is SGHDT and CDR2 is YYEEEE. The CDR3 region is CASSTGPSKGYEQYF. DNA of the CDR3: TGTGCCAGCAGCACCGGACCTTCGAAGGGATACGAGCAGTACTTC.

CDR3 bases: TGTGCCAGCACTCCTTCTCGGGGAGAGAATAGAAATACGCAGTATTTT. As protein: CASTPSRGENRNTQYF. The chain is built from TRBV2 and TRBJ2-3; perhaps TRBD2 as D (5 bases). The length of the CDR3 is 16 residues. Between the trimmed V and J ends, which lost 7 bases and 7 bases, there was a span of 24 bases. From germline, CDR1 is SNHLY and CDR2 FYNNEI.

This clonotype was seen a few times. The rearrangement links TRBV7-2 to TRBJ2-5, with TRBD2 matching over 9 bases. This CDR3 is built from 16 residues. Per the germline V gene, CDR1 is SGHTA and CDR2 is FQGNSA. V was clipped by 0 bases and J by 2 bases; unmatched bases: 4. The CDR3 coding sequence is TGTGCCAGCAGCTTAGCGGCTAGCGGGGTACAAGAGACCCAGTACTTC. Translation gives CASSLAASGVQETQYF.

The chain employs TRBV7-2 and TRBJ1-4; D may be TRBD1 (5 bases). The V and J ends lost 5 bases and 5 bases respectively, with 12 bases between them. The germline gives CDR1 SGHTA, CDR2 FQGNSA. The CDR3 has 14 residues. This CDR3 is CASSRDGGNEKLFF. CDR3 nucleotides: TGTGCCAGCAGCCGGGACGGCGGAAATGAAAAACTGTTTTTT.

The chain couples TRBV5-1 to TRBJ2-1; TRBD1 or TRBD2 may be the D gene (5 bases each). This CDR3 has 15 residues. Germline V gene lookup returns CDR1 SGHRS and CDR2 YFSETQ. Trimming pared 4 bases from V and 0 bases from J, leaving 11 bases between. CDR3 loop: CASSGWDGSYNEQFF. The CDR3 DNA follows: TGCGCCAGCAGCGGGTGGGACGGCTCCTACAATGAGCAGTTCTTC.

The chain uses TRBV7-2 and TRBJ2-1; 9 bases are shared with TRBD2. Germline V gives CDR1 SGHTA, CDR2 FQGNSA. After removal of 4 bases from V and 6 bases from J, the junction contained 13 bases not matched to a gene. The CDR3 consists of 17 residues. CDR3 DNA: TGTGCCAGCAGCTCCACGATTGCGGGGGGGCGGGGCAATGAGCAGTTCTTC. It specifies CASSSTIAGGRGNEQFF.

This rearrangement joins TRBV28 to TRBJ2-5; 10 bases align to TRBD1. V was pared by 0 bases and J by 5 bases, with 0 bases of the junction left unmatched. The germline CDR1 and CDR2 sequences are MDHEN and SYDVKM. This CDR3 spans 14 amino acids. This CDR3 is CASSLWDRGETQYF. In DNA form, the CDR3 reads TGTGCCAGCAGTTTATGGGACAGGGGGGAGACCCAGTACTTC.

This clonotype showed up just a few times. This sequence joins TRBV7-2 and TRBJ2-5; D unresolved. CDR1 and CDR2 from the germline V gene are SGHTA and FQGNSA. V shed 0 bases and J shed 4 bases, with 9 bases lying between them. The CDR3 runs to 14 residues. The CDR3 loop is CASSLATDGETQYF. In DNA, the CDR3 is TGTGCCAGCAGCTTAGCGACGGACGGAGAGACCCAGTACTTC.

For this clonotype: One end of the junction does not line up with germline, which may come from a read error. The V gene is TRBV7-9, the J gene TRBJ2-1; D unresolved. The length of the CDR3 is 14 residues. Germline values: CDR1 SEHNR, CDR2 FQNEAQ (reference sequence). The CDR3, as DNA: TGTGCCAGCAGCAGCCGGTGGGGTTACAATGAGCGGTTCTTC. This codes for CASSSRWGYNERFF.